The 26 T cell receptor beta chains below come from one sample, sequenced in a study of cytomegalovirus exposure and HLA in healthy donors. PCR involved 60 Vbeta and 13 Jbeta primers. The table came from immunoSEQ multiplex PCR; TCRdb's copy has only in-frame clones and leaves some out. The sample holds more than 95,000 clones, nearly 80% seen once. Specimen: PBMCs. Receptors originate from a man between 60 and 75 years old in good health and CMV-seropositive.

This sequence joins TRBV18 and TRBJ2-7; D is possibly TRBD1 (6 bases). V lost 4 bases, J lost 5 bases, and 9 bases lay in between. The CDR3 length is 12 residues. Germline V gene lookup returns CDR1 KGHSH and CDR2 LQKENI. CDR3 in amino acids: CASSLTGNEQYF. The CDR3 DNA sequence: TGTGCCAGCTCACTTACAGGGAACGAGCAGTACTTC.

The CDR3 protein is CASSEMDRQINEKLFF. DNA for the CDR3: TGTGCCAGCAGTGAGATGGACAGGCAAATTAATGAAAAACTGTTTTTT. The chain combines TRBV6-1 with TRBJ1-4, with 7 bases lining up with TRBD1. The CDR3 consists of 16 residues. Germline CDR1 MNHNS, CDR2 SASEGT. The trim removed 3 bases at V and 4 bases at J, leaving 8 bases unmatched.

The chain links TRBV20-1 to TRBJ2-1, with D possibly matching TRBD2 (5 bases). The CDR3 has 10 amino acids. V lost 7 bases to trimming and J lost 14 bases, with 15 bases between them. Germline V gene sequence: CDR1 DFQATT, CDR2 SNEGSKA (reference sequence). CDR3 in amino acids: CSEAPRAKFF. CDR3 nucleotides: TGCAGTGAGGCCCCGAGGGCGAAGTTCTTC.

J is TRBJ2-3 and V is TRBV19; weak D call: TRBD1 (5 bases). Between the trimmed V and J ends, which lost 5 bases and 0 bases, there was a span of 9 bases. The CDR3 runs to 14 residues. Germline V gene data show CDR1 as LNHDA and CDR2 as SQIVND (reference sequence). The CDR3 spells CASSQGYSTDTQYF. Written as DNA, the CDR3 is TGTGCCAGTAGTCAGGGTTACAGCACAGATACGCAGTATTTT.

The chain combines TRBV19 with TRBJ2-2; 11 bases are a match to TRBD2. Germline trimming cut 7 bases from V and 0 bases from J; bases unmatched to any gene: 4. Germline CDR1 reads LNHDA; CDR2 reads SQIVND (reference sequence). This CDR3 spans 16 amino acids. For the CDR3, the DNA is TGTGCCAGTAACCCTAGCGGGGGGACGAACACCGGGGAGCTGTTTTTT. Amino acid sequence: CASNPSGGTNTGELFF.

The chain carries TRBV2 and TRBJ2-1; TRBD1 matches 9 bases. CDR1 SNHLY and CDR2 FYNNEI come from the germline V gene. With 8 bases clipped from V and 1 base from J, the junction kept 6 bases outside the gene matches. The CDR3 is made up of 15 amino acids. The CDR3, as DNA: TGTGCCAGCTCCAAAGACAGGGGGTCCTACAATGAGCAGTTCTTC. Protein product: CASSKDRGSYNEQFF.

The chain couples TRBV7-9 to TRBJ1-1, with D perhaps TRBD1 (5 bases). Trimming took off 5 bases at V and 3 bases at J, with 13 bases between the two ends. CDR3 length: 14 residues. Germline V gene sequence: CDR1 SEHNR, CDR2 FQNEAQ (reference sequence). CDR3 DNA: TGTGCCAGCAGCCGATCGACAGCCCACACTGAAGCTTTCTTT. As protein: CASSRSTAHTEAFF.

V is TRBV11-2 and J is TRBJ2-5; 8 bases agree with TRBD1. The CDR3 extends over 15 amino acids. Germline CDR1 reads SGHAT; CDR2 reads FQNNGV. The trim removed 1 base at V and 1 base at J, leaving 2 bases unmatched. Here the CDR3 DNA reads TGTGCCAGCAGCTTAGGGGACAGGTTCCAAGAGACCCAGTACTTC. This sequence encodes CASSLGDRFQETQYF.

The genes are TRBV14 and TRBJ1-1; D uncertain. The CDR3 is 13 residues long. The germline V and J ends were trimmed by 4 bases and 4 bases, with 10 bases remaining between them. The germline gives CDR1 SGHDN, CDR2 FVKESK. As DNA, the CDR3 is TGTGCCAGCAGCCTAGAGCAGGTCACTGAAGCTTTCTTT. This codes for CASSLEQVTEAFF.

This chain joins TRBV27 and TRBJ1-1, with D unclear. Germline assignment: CDR1 MNHEY and CDR2 SMNVEV (reference sequence). The CDR3 loop spans 12 amino acids. The V end lost 4 bases, the J end lost 11 bases, and 14 bases lay between the germline ends. The CDR3 region has the DNA TGTGCCAGCAGTTCCCCCCCCGGGGAGGCTTTCTTT. This translates into CASSSPPGEAFF.

The gene calls are TRBV11-2 and TRBJ2-1; 8 bases are a match to TRBD2. The CDR3 extends over 13 amino acids. V lost 8 bases and J lost 3; bases outside the gene matches: 3. In germline, CDR1 is SGHAT, CDR2 FQNNGV. The CDR3 reads CASRRGDYNEQFF. CDR3 nucleotides: TGTGCCAGCCGGCGGGGGGACTACAATGAGCAGTTCTTC.

This clone was observed a few times. V is TRBV7-2 and J is TRBJ1-5; tentatively, D is TRBD1 (5 bases). Germline V CDR1 and CDR2: SGHTA, FQGNSA. This CDR3 has 15 amino acids. V was shortened by 4 bases and J by 7 bases, with 17 bases between the two germline ends. The CDR3 DNA reads as TGTGCCAGCAGCTCCCGACAGACCCTGGGCCAGCCCCAGCATTTT. It yields the protein CASSSRQTLGQPQHF.

This clone appeared once. This chain uses TRBV2 with TRBJ2-2; tentative D call: TRBD2 (5 bases). Trimming left V 6 bases short and J 5 bases short, with 19 bases between. This CDR3 has 16 amino acids. Germline loops: CDR1 SNHLY, CDR2 FYNNEI. The CDR3 loop is CASRIEGRVGTGELFF. CDR3 in DNA: TGTGCCAGCAGGATTGAGGGTCGGGTTGGGACCGGGGAGCTGTTTTTT.

This chain connects TRBV7-2 to TRBJ1-3, with D maybe TRBD1 (6 bases). V lost 4 bases, J lost 4 bases, and 17 bases lay in between. This CDR3 spans 16 amino acids. The V gene's germline CDR1 is SGHTA and CDR2 FQGNSA. As DNA, the CDR3 is TGTGCCAGCAGCTCGCGAGCGGGGGCGCGGGGAAACACCATATATTTT. Translated, it gives CASSSRAGARGNTIYF.

V is TRBV10-3 and J is TRBJ2-7; TRBD1 aligns across 7 bases. With V trimmed by 3 bases and J by 7 bases, 9 bases remained unmatched. Germline V gene data show CDR1 as ENHRY and CDR2 as SYGVKD. The CDR3 sequence is 14 residues long. For the CDR3, the DNA is TGTGCCATCAGTGACGACTGGGACAGCTCAGAGCAGTACTTC. Translation gives CAISDDWDSSEQYF.

The genes are TRBV6-4 and TRBJ2-1, with TRBD2 as a possible D gene (5 bases). Germline V gene data show CDR1 as MRHNA and CDR2 as SNTAGT. The CDR3 contains 14 residues. V gave up 2 bases and J gave up 7 bases, with 12 bases separating them. CDR3 sequence (DNA): TGTGCCAGCAGTGACGGGCTAGCATCGAATGAGCAGTTCTTC. Protein: CASSDGLASNEQFF.

The chain carries TRBV27 and TRBJ1-2, with D maybe TRBD1 (6 bases). The V and J ends lost 4 bases and 5 bases respectively, with 14 bases between them. The length of the CDR3 is 14 residues. CDR1 MNHEY and CDR2 SMNVEV come from the germline V gene (reference sequence). CDR3 amino acids: CASSSAGASYGYTF. Written as DNA, the CDR3 is TGTGCCAGCAGTTCCGCAGGGGCAAGTTATGGCTACACCTTC.

V usage is TRBV7-2 and J usage is TRBJ1-5, with 9 bases identical to TRBD1. J was trimmed by 7 bases and V by 5 bases; bases with no gene match: 6. Germline loops: CDR1 SGHTA, CDR2 FQGNSA. The CDR3 is 14 amino acids. CDR3 protein: CASSPDRGGQPQHF. CDR3 DNA sequence: TGTGCCAGCAGCCCGGACAGGGGAGGGCAGCCCCAGCATTTT.

V gene TRBV2 combines with J gene TRBJ1-1; D might be TRBD1 (5 bases). V was clipped by 5 bases and J by 3 bases, with 13 bases between them. Germline loops: CDR1 SNHLY, CDR2 FYNNEI. There are 14 residues in the CDR3. This CDR3 is CASSTGTDYTEAFF. DNA of the CDR3: TGTGCCAGCAGTACCGGGACTGACTACACTGAAGCTTTCTTT.

V usage is TRBV19 and J usage is TRBJ2-5; weak D call: TRBD1 (6 bases). The CDR3 is 13 amino acids. Germline CDR1 LNHDA, CDR2 SQIVND (reference sequence). The V and J ends lost 6 bases and 2 bases respectively, with 10 bases between them. CDR3 region: CASSSQGQETQYF. In DNA, the CDR3 is TGTGCCAGTAGCTCCCAGGGGCAAGAGACCCAGTACTTC.

V gene TRBV29-1 combines with J gene TRBJ2-7; TRBD2 aligns across 8 bases. The J segment lost 4 bases and the V segment lost 5 bases, leaving 4 bases of the junction unmatched. There are 12 residues in the CDR3. Germline CDR1 and CDR2: SQVTM and ANQGSEA. The CDR3 nucleotides read TGCAGCGTTCGGGAGGGGGATTACGAGCAGTACTTC. The encoded protein is CSVREGDYEQYF.

The chain links TRBV2 to TRBJ1-1; 8 nucleotides align to TRBD1. J gave up 10 bases and V 5 bases, and 3 bases lay outside the gene matches. CDR1 and CDR2 (germline): SNHLY, FYNNEI. This CDR3 region has 11 residues. The CDR3 bases are TGTGCCAGCAGTTTCGACAGGGGAGCTTTCTTT. As protein: CASSFDRGAFF. Complete variable domain (other parts from reference TRBV2 and TRBJ1-1): EPEVTQTPSHQVTQMGQEVILRCVPISNHLYFYWYRQILGQKVEFLVSFYNNEISEKSEIFDDQFSVERPDGSNFTLKIRSTKLEDSAMYFCASSFDRGAFFGQGTRLTVV.

V gene TRBV5-6 combines with J gene TRBJ1-1, with D hard to call. Deletions cut 2 bases from V and 0 bases from J, with 5 bases between. The CDR3 has 13 amino acids. The germline CDR1 and CDR2 sequences are SGHDT and YYEEEE. The CDR3 is CASSFNMNTEAFF. CDR3 bases: TGTGCCAGCAGCTTTAACATGAACACTGAAGCTTTCTTT.

The chain couples TRBV7-9 to TRBJ2-3, with TRBD2 matching 7 bases. This CDR3 spans 14 amino acids. Trimming removed 3 bases from V and 5 bases from J; junction bases left unmatched: 5. Germline CDR1 and CDR2: SEHNR and FQNEAQ (reference sequence). CDR3 sequence (DNA): TGTGCCAGCAGCTTGAGCGGGGAAGGAGATACGCAGTATTTT. Translating gives CASSLSGEGDTQYF.

The CDR3 DNA follows: TGTGCCAGCAGCTCGCATGGACAGGGACCGAGGTACAATGAGCAGTTCTTC. This codes for CASSSHGQGPRYNEQFF. The rearrangement joins TRBV27 to TRBJ2-1; 8 positions agree with TRBD1. Trimming took 6 bases from V and 4 from J; bases not matched to a gene: 14. The CDR3 length is 17 residues. CDR1 and CDR2 (germline): MNHEY, SMNVEV (reference sequence).

This chain connects TRBV5-1 to TRBJ2-3, with 9 positions matching TRBD1. This CDR3 has 15 amino acids. Trimming at V came to 5 bases and at J to 2 bases, leaving 6 bases not matched to a gene. Germline loops: CDR1 SGHRS, CDR2 YFSETQ. Here the CDR3 DNA reads TGCGCCAGCAGTTGGACAGGGGCCTCCACAGATACGCAGTATTTT. Translated: CASSWTGASTDTQYF.